This T cell receptor (beta chain) was captured by sequencing in a study of breast tumors, draining lymph nodes, adjacent tissues. The sample holds one count of this clonotype. TCRdb ran MiXCR on the multiplex PCR reads and lists one entry per CDR3 protein. Seen here are over 15,000 distinct CDR3 sequences, 40% to 60% observed once, and the top ten hold about 15%. The CDR3 sequence is 13 residues long. V shed 3 bases and J 2 bases; nucleotides not matched to a gene: 3. Germline V CDR1 and CDR2: DFQATT, SNEGSKA (reference sequence). The chain is built from TRBV20-1 and TRBJ1-2; 7 positions match TRBD1. The receptor was derived from a female donor with breast cancer. Some clones in this sample may be carry-over from other donors' samples. Source material: tumor-adjacent breast tissue. CDR3 sequence reads: CSASPQGNYGYTF. Written as DNA, the CDR3 is TGCAGTGCTAGCCCACAGGGGAACTATGGCTACACCTTC.